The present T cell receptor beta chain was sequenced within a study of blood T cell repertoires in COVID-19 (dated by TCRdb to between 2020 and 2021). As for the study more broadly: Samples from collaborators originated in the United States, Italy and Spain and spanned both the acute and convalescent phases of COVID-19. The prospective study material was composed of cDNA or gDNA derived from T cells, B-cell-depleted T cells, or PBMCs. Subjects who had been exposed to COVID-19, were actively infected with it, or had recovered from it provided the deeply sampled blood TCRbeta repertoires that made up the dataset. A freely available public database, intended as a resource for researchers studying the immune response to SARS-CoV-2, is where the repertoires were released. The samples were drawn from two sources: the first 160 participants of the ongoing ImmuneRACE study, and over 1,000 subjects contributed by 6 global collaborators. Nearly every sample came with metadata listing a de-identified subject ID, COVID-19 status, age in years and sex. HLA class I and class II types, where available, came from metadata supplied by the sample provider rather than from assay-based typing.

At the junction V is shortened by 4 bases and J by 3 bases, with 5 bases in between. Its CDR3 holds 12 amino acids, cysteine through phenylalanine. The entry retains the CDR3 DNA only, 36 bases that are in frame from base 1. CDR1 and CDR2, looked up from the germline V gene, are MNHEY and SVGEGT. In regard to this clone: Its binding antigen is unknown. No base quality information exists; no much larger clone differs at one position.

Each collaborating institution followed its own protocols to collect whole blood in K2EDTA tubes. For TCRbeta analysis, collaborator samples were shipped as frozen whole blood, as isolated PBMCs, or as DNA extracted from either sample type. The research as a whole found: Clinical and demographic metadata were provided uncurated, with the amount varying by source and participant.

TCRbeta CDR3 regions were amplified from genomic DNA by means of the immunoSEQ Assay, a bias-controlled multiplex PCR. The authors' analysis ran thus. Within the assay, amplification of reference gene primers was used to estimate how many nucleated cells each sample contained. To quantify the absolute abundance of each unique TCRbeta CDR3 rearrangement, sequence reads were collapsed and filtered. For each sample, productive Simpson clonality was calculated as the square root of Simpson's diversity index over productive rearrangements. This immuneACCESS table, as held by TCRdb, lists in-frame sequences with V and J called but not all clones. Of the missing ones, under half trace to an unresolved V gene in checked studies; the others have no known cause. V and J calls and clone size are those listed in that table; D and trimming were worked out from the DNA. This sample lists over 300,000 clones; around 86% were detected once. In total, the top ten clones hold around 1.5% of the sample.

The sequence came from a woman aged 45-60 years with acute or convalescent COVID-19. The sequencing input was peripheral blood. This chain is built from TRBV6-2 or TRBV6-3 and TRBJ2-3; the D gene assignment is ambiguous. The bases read TGTGCCAGCAGTTCCCGGACAGATACGCAGTATTTT. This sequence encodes CASSSRTDTQYF.